This is a list of T cell receptor beta chains from one sample in a study of OX40 agonist ivuxolimab in advanced cancers. The protocol was immunoSEQ multiplex PCR, while the TCRdb copy is restricted to in-frame clones and leaves out a portion. The table lists about 100,000 clones, around 93% of them singletons, with 0.54% in the top ten. The material was CD4+ or CD8+ T cells sorted from blood, obtained in a trial of the OX40 agonist ivuxolimab. Receptor source: an adult with an advanced solid tumor such as melanoma, head and neck, liver or kidney cancer. The CDR3 runs from the conserved cysteine through the conserved F or W. Fields, in order: CDR3 DNA, CDR3 protein, clone size, V gene, J gene, D gene. The D gene is left open where the match is weak. A row's size may be missing; if present it is once, few, many or a size class.

TGTGCCAGCAGCTTAGAGGCGTTGGATACGCAGTATTTT,CASSLEALDTQYF,-,TRBV7-3,TRBJ2-3,-
TGTGCCAGCACCCTAGCGGGAGGGCAAGAGACCCAGTACTTC,CASTLAGGQETQYF,-,TRBV18,TRBJ2-5,TRBD2
TGTGCCAGCAGTATAGAGGGGGGCTTTGGCTATGGCTACACCTTC,CASSIEGGFGYGYTF,-,TRBV19,TRBJ1-2,-
TGTGCCAGCAGAACGTACAGGGGGCGTTGGGAAAAACTGTTTTTT,CASRTYRGRWEKLFF,few,TRBV6-5,TRBJ1-4,TRBD1
TGTGCCAGCAGTGAAGCGAGGGGGCAGGGTCAGCCCCAGCATTTT,CASSEARGQGQPQHF,-,TRBV6-1,TRBJ1-5,TRBD1
TGCGCCAGCAGCTTGGGCTCAAGCAGGGGTGGCGAGCCCCAGCATTTT,CASSLGSSRGGEPQHF,-,TRBV5-1,TRBJ1-5,-
TGTGCCAGCACCCTAGCGGGAGGGTATGAGCAGTTCTTC,CASTLAGGYEQFF,-,TRBV28,TRBJ2-1,TRBD2
TGCGCCAGCAGCTCCCTGGGACAGGGATACAATGAGCAGTTCTTC,CASSSLGQGYNEQFF,-,TRBV5-1,TRBJ2-1,TRBD1
TGCAGCGTTGGTCTAGCGGGAGGGTTCGACACCGGGGAGCTGTTTTTT,CSVGLAGGFDTGELFF,-,TRBV29-1,TRBJ2-2,TRBD2
TGTGCCATCAGTGATGGGGGCGCGGGTGCGGGGCCCCAGCATTTT,CAISDGGAGAGPQHF,-,TRBV10-3,TRBJ1-5,-
TGTGCCAGCAGCCCCCGCCGGGACAGGGGAAGAGTACGGAATCAGCCCCAGCATTTT,CASSPRRDRGRVRNQPQHF,-,TRBV21-1,TRBJ1-5,-
TGTGCCAGCAGCGGGGACGGCCCGGAGCAGTACTTC,CASSGDGPEQYF,-,TRBV2,TRBJ2-7,-
TGTGCCAGTAGTCTCCCGACAGGGAGCAACACTGAAGCTTTCTTT,CASSLPTGSNTEAFF,-,TRBV19,TRBJ1-1,TRBD1